This T cell receptor beta chain originates from a study of shared clonotypes between healthy human individuals. Study overall: The plates for each donor numbered three CD4 naive, three CD4 memory, two CD8 naive and one CD8 memory.

Caucasian adults living in Nashville, Tennessee, provided all samples. J gave up 5 bases and V 2 bases, and 6 bases lay outside the gene matches. There are 16 residues in the CDR3. Germline V gives CDR1 MNHEY, CDR2 SVGAGI. An even split of each subset's genomic DNA across several immunoSEQ plates was performed. Only in-frame clones appear in the TCRdb table, and some are missing; sequencing was by immunoSEQ multiplex PCR. The sample records some 1,400,000 clones, roughly 96% being singletons. A word on this clone: Antigen: not known.

Study conclusions and caveats: Rarefaction gave evidence that sorted-subset sequencing remained incomplete despite large depth.

The receptor comes from a man younger than 45 in good health. This chain links TRBV6-5 with TRBJ2-1; 10 bases line up with TRBD2. Sequenced material: naive CD4+ T cells sorted from blood. Subset indicated: CD45RA+ positively selected. The CDR3 loop is CASSYGSGRNHNEQFF. CDR3 DNA sequence: TGTGCCAGCAGTTACGGTAGCGGGAGGAACCACAATGAGCAGTTCTTC.